One and the same sample provided the 6 T cell receptor beta chains below, sequenced in a study of T cells in localized non-small cell lung cancer. The method was immunoSEQ multiplex PCR; TCRdb's version includes in-frame clones alone and lacks a portion of them. The data contain more than 50,000 clones, over 80% of them seen just once; the ten biggest clones take up about 20%. Material: peripheral blood, obtained before any cancer treatment. The receptors were gathered from a female donor older than 55 with stage II squamous cell lung carcinoma.

This chain links TRBV6-6 with TRBJ2-1; D is perhaps TRBD1 or TRBD2 (6 bases each). Germline V gives CDR1 MNHNY, CDR2 SVGAGI (reference sequence). Deletions cut 7 bases from V and 9 bases from J, with 16 bases between. This CDR3 spans 13 amino acids. Written as DNA, the CDR3 is TGTGCCAGCACGACGGGGGCCGGTGGTGAGCAGTTCTTC. As protein: CASTTGAGGEQFF.

The chain carries TRBV2 and TRBJ2-2; no reliable D call. The CDR3 has 14 amino acids. Trimming removed 3 bases at V and 10 bases at J, with 15 bases between. Looked up from germline, CDR1 is SNHLY and CDR2 is FYNNEI. In nucleotides, the CDR3 is TGTGCCAGCAGTGACGGGCTCGCCGGCTCGGAGCTGTTTTTT. Protein product: CASSDGLAGSELFF.

The V call is TRBV6-5, the J call TRBJ1-3, with 8 bases that match TRBD1. The CDR3 totals 16 residues. CDR1 is MNHEY and CDR2 is SVGAGI in the germline V gene. Trimming cost V 2 bases and J 1 base; bases outside gene matches: 4. The CDR3 loop is CASSYQGQGSGNTIYF. CDR3 DNA: TGTGCCAGCAGTTACCAAGGACAGGGATCTGGAAACACCATATATTTT.

The chain links TRBV6-4 to TRBJ2-3; TRBD2 agrees at 8 bases. This CDR3 is 14 amino acids long. V lost 4 bases and J lost 1; bases outside the gene matches: 1. CDR1 and CDR2 (germline): MRHNA, SNTAGT. As DNA, the CDR3 is TGTGCCAGCAGTGCACTAGCGGGCACAGATACGCAGTATTTT. It translates to CASSALAGTDTQYF.

Only one count was recorded for this clone. V gene TRBV19 combines with J gene TRBJ1-1; TRBD1 might be the D (5 bases). Looked up from germline, CDR1 is LNHDA and CDR2 is SQIVND (reference sequence). The V gene lost 1 base and the J gene lost 5 bases, with 14 bases spanning the gap. The CDR3 spans 15 residues. Written as DNA, the CDR3 is TGTGCCAGTAGTATAGGCGGGGCGAGGATGACTGAAGCTTTCTTT. Its translation: CASSIGGARMTEAFF.

V and J are TRBV10-3 and TRBJ1-2, with D possibly being TRBD1 (5 bases). Trimming left V 1 base short and J 7 bases short, with 10 bases between. The germline gives CDR1 ENHRY, CDR2 SYGVKD. The CDR3 consists of 13 residues. CDR3 coding DNA: TGTGCCATCAGTGAGTTGGGGGAACGTGGCTACACCTTC. Protein sequence: CAISELGERGYTF.